This TCR beta chain was identified during a study of T-cell reconstitution after alpha-beta-depleted transplantation in children (dated by TCRdb to 2015 to 2016). A note on the overall study: Using TCR repertoire profiling, the study quantitatively followed how T-cell immune reconstitution unfolded in children after TCRalphabeta/CD19-depleted allogeneic hematopoietic cell transplantation.

CDR3 length: 13 amino acids, cysteine to phenylalanine. CDR3 DNA only is kept here, 39 bases in frame from base 1. Looking up the germline V gene (reference sequence) yields CDR1 LGHDT and CDR2 YNNKEL. Trimming removed 5 bases from V and 10 bases from J, leaving 15 bases between the germline ends. This clonotype was counted many times. Its antigen is unknown. No qualities accompany the bases; no much larger clone lies one base away. Library creation used PCR. This sample was sequenced with an Illumina HiSeq 2500. To normalize quantification of the TCRbeta repertoire, the TCR libraries were built with molecular barcoding that relied on unique molecular identifiers. The raw public data were reprocessed by TCRdb itself: fastp quality trimming at Q25, MiXCR clonotype calling, in-frame beta chains only. All rows with the same CDR3 protein become a single entry with the most common DNA and genes. For this sample there are about 200,000 distinct CDR3 sequences; approximately 6.8% appear just once. The ten largest clones take up 4.5% of the sample.

The intended sense of this specimen's treatment or condition label: allogeneic hematopoietic cell transplantation with graft depleted of TCRalphabeta T cells and CD19 B cells. Transplant recipients were children who received TCRalphabeta/CD19-depleted allogeneic hematopoietic cell grafts. Beyond this particular receptor, the publication reports: The frequencies of hyperexpanded clones fell over the following months, and after one year, T-cell counts and TCRbeta diversity were mostly attributed to newly produced T cells. The high TCRbeta diversity at day 60 in some patients was ascribed to recipient T cells and intrathymic progenitors that had survived conditioning. Apparently early alphabetaT-cell count recovery about two months after transplant reportedly relied on only several hundred rapidly expanded clones derived from non-depleted graft cells.

The sample was PBMCs, taken before TCRalphabeta/CD19-depleted stem cell transplant. The TCR comes from a girl less than two years old with combined immunodeficiency, due to receive a stem cell transplant. The receptor chain draws on TRBV3-1 and TRBJ2-1; TRBD2 is a weak D gene call, 6 bases matching. The CDR3 protein: CASSGGGPEEQFF. The DNA sequence follows: TGTGCCAGCAGCGGAGGAGGGCCCGAGGAGCAGTTCTTC.